The T cell receptor (beta chain) described here comes from a study of shared clonotypes between healthy human individuals. Broader study findings: Sample collection involved blood only; tissue repertoires are likely different. A handful of donors shared 4.5% to 6.5% of their naive CD4 clonotypes.

Comment on this clone: Its antigen is unidentified.

Germline V gene data show CDR1 as MDHEN and CDR2 as SYDVKM. CDR3 length: 13 amino acids. Between the trimmed V and J ends, which lost 8 bases and 2 bases, there was a span of 11 bases. Using immunoSEQ multiplex PCR, the repertoire was profiled, and TCRdb retains in-frame clones only, with some absent. The sample has fewer than 1.6 million clones; 98% are singletons. The sequencing input was naive CD4+ T cells sorted from blood. Subset denoted: CD45RA+ positively selected. This clonotype originated in a young man in good health. The chain combines TRBV28 with TRBJ2-3; D uncertain. CDR3 sequence reads: CASGPPHTDTQYF. The CDR3 region has the DNA TGTGCCAGCGGTCCGCCGCACACAGATACGCAGTATTTT.